Following are 5 T cell receptor beta chains from one sample sequenced in a study of CD8 T cells in Susac syndrome. RNA amounts of about 0.45 to 1 ug underwent reverse transcription with random hexamers. TCRdb re-derived calls from the immunoSEQ multiplex PCR reads in MiXCR, one entry per CDR3 protein. The data contain 55,000 to 75,000 distinct CDR3 sequences, 85% to 95% of them seen just once; the ten biggest clones take up about 0.14%. Sequenced material: CD4+ T cells from PBMCs. These receptors all stem from a human donor with Susac syndrome.

The CDR3 DNA is TGTGCCAGCTCCCTGAACCTGGGGACAGATACGCAGTATTTT. This codes for CASSLNLGTDTQYF. The chain has TRBV4-2 and TRBJ2-3; D remains unclear. This CDR3 has 14 residues. The germline gives CDR1 LGHNA, CDR2 YNFKEQ. Trimming shortened V by 8 bases and J by 3 bases, and 15 bases separated the two germline ends.

This chain connects TRBV10-3 to TRBJ1-1; D is possibly TRBD1 (5 bases). Trimming took off 3 bases at V and 0 bases at J, with 17 bases between the two ends. The CDR3 has 17 amino acids. The germline V gene encodes CDR1 ENHRY and CDR2 SYGVKD. CDR3 protein: CAISEGQGRGVNTEAFF. For the CDR3, the DNA is TGTGCCATCAGTGAAGGGCAGGGTAGGGGAGTGAACACTGAAGCTTTCTTT.

This clonotype has a single count. This chain uses TRBV30 with TRBJ2-7, with D tentatively TRBD2 (6 bases). Germline V gives CDR1 GTSNPN, CDR2 SVGIG (reference sequence). V lost 0 bases and J 3 bases, leaving 12 bases between the germline ends. The CDR3 totals 14 residues. The CDR3 loop reads CAWSVGRRGYEQYF. The CDR3 DNA reads as TGTGCCTGGAGTGTTGGCCGGAGGGGCTACGAGCAGTACTTC.

The V call is TRBV3-1, the J call TRBJ1-6; tentative D call: TRBD1 (5 bases). The CDR3 totals 17 residues. Germline V lookup: CDR1 LGHDT, CDR2 YNNKEL (reference sequence). V dropped 0 bases and J dropped 7 bases, with 16 bases sitting between them. The CDR3 region has the DNA TGTGCCAGCAGCCAAGAGAAGGGGCAGGCTCTGAATTCACCCCTCCACTTT. Its translation is CASSQEKGQALNSPLHF.

This clonotype was recorded once. The chain has TRBV7-9 and TRBJ1-2, with D unresolved. CDR3 length equals 12 residues. CDR1 SEHNR and CDR2 FQNEAQ come from the germline V gene (reference sequence). V was clipped by 2 bases and J by 6 bases, with 7 bases between them. The CDR3 nucleotides read TGTGCCAGCAGCTTATATGGGAATGGCTACACCTTC. Protein product: CASSLYGNGYTF. The full variable domain, in which reference TRBV7-9 and TRBJ1-2 provide the parts outside the CDR3, is DTGVSQNPRHKITKRGQNVTFRCDPISEHNRLYWYRQTLGQGPEFLTYFQNEAQLEKSRLLSDRFSAERPKGSFSTLEIQRTEQGDSAMYLCASSLYGNGYTFGSGTRLTVV.